This entry lists 26 T cell receptor beta chains sequenced from one sample in a study. TCRdb reanalysed the 5' RACE reads using MiXCR and keeps one entry per CDR3 protein. The table shows roughly 64,000 distinct CDR3 sequences, with about 22% occurring only once. The sequenced sample was memory CD4+ T cells sorted from a lymph node. The subset is: memory CD4+ T cells, CD4+CD45RO+CD25-. These receptor sequences come from a female donor with breast cancer.

The chain is built from TRBV5-1 and TRBJ2-3; D perhaps matches TRBD2 (5 bases). Trimming stripped 4 bases from V and 2 bases from J, with 20 bases between. CDR1 is SGHRS, CDR2 YFSETQ, per germline. CDR3 length equals 17 residues. The CDR3 sequence is CASSLGVSTAATDTQYF. The CDR3 DNA reads as TGCGCCAGCAGCCTTGGAGTGAGTACAGCGGCCACAGATACGCAGTATTTT. The variable domain in full, completed from reference TRBV5-1 and TRBJ2-3, reads KAGVTQTPRYLIKTRGQQVTLSCSPISGHRSVSWYQQTPGQGLQFLFEYFSETQRNKGNFPGRFSGRQFSNSRSEMNVSTLELGDSALYLCASSLGVSTAATDTQYFGPGTRLTVL.

This clonotype was counted at least ten times. The chain is built from TRBV12-3 or TRBV12-4 and TRBJ2-5; no definite D call. V was trimmed by 6 bases and J by 7 bases, leaving 12 bases between them. The CDR3 has 12 residues. The CDR3 sequence: CASRGPTSTQYF. The CDR3 DNA follows: TGTGCCAGCAGGGGCCCTACCTCGACCCAGTACTTC.

Only a few counts were recorded for this clonotype. The chain uses TRBV5-1 and TRBJ1-1, with unresolved D. Between the trimmed V and J ends, which lost 3 bases and 3 bases, there was a span of 9 bases. The CDR3 runs 13 residues. Germline lookup yields CDR1 SGHRS and CDR2 YFSETQ. The CDR3, as DNA: TGCGCCAGCAGCTGGCTGGGCGACACTGAAGCTTTCTTT. Amino acid sequence: CASSWLGDTEAFF.

The gene calls are TRBV6-5 and TRBJ1-4, with D maybe TRBD1 (6 bases). Germline V gives CDR1 MNHEY, CDR2 SVGAGI. Trimming took 4 bases from V and 0 from J, leaving 12 bases between them. The CDR3 loop spans 16 amino acids. The DNA for the CDR3 is TGTGCCAGCAGTTCGCGTCAGGGGACAACTAATGAAAAACTGTTTTTT. Translating gives CASSSRQGTTNEKLFF.

This chain joins TRBV5-4 and TRBJ2-7; TRBD2 matches at 12 bases. Germline values: CDR1 SGHNT, CDR2 YYREEE (reference sequence). With 5 bases clipped from V and 6 bases from J, the junction kept 6 bases outside the gene matches. The CDR3 is 14 residues long. The CDR3 sequence is CASSKALAGGEQYF. CDR3 bases: TGTGCCAGCAGTAAGGCACTAGCGGGGGGCGAGCAGTACTTC.

This clonotype was recorded at least ten times. This sequence joins TRBV2 and TRBJ2-3; D ambiguous. The CDR3 is 15 residues long. Germline loops: CDR1 SNHLY, CDR2 FYNNEI. Deletions cut 3 bases from V and 1 base from J, with 11 bases between. The DNA of the CDR3 is TGTGCCAGCAGTGAGTTGGTAGTCGGCACAGATACGCAGTATTTT. Translated: CASSELVVGTDTQYF.

This clonotype was counted a few times. A read error may produce the germline difference seen at one junction end. The V gene is TRBV28, the J gene TRBJ2-7; D remains unclear. Germline V CDR1 and CDR2: MDHEN, SYDVKM. This CDR3 comprises 15 residues. The DNA of the CDR3 is TGTGTCAGCACCCTGGACCAGAGACATACCTACGAGCAGTACTTC. Residues: CVSTLDQRHTYEQYF.

This chain connects TRBV10-3 to TRBJ1-1; tentative D call: TRBD1 (5 bases). The CDR3 sequence is 11 residues long. V lost 6 bases to trimming and J lost 4 bases, with 6 bases between them. CDR1 is ENHRY, CDR2 SYGVKD, per germline. CDR3 residues: CAIRGVTEAFF. The DNA for the CDR3 is TGTGCCATCAGGGGGGTCACTGAAGCTTTCTTT.

This clonotype was counted many times. CDR3 loop: CASTRDISGANVLTF. CDR3 DNA: TGTGCCAGCACCAGGGACATCTCTGGGGCCAACGTCCTGACTTTC. The chain has TRBV6-6 and TRBJ2-6; the D gene is possibly TRBD1 (6 bases). Per the germline V gene, CDR1 is MNHNY and CDR2 is SVGAGI (reference sequence). V shed 7 bases and J shed 0 bases, with 10 bases lying between them. CDR3 length: 15 amino acids.

The chain combines TRBV18 with TRBJ2-2, with 7 positions matching TRBD1. This CDR3 has 16 residues. V dropped 3 bases and J dropped 1; count of bases not matched to a gene: 5. CDR1 and CDR2 from the germline V gene are KGHSH and LQKENI. The CDR3 DNA sequence: TGTGCCAGCTCACCTGACCGACAGGGGAACACCGGGGAGCTGTTTTTT. It is translated as CASSPDRQGNTGELFF.

There are a few counts of this clonotype. This chain links TRBV20-1 with TRBJ2-7; D remains unclear. V lost 5 bases to trimming and J lost 3 bases, with 8 bases between them. The CDR3 extends over 11 amino acids. Germline CDR1 and CDR2: DFQATT and SNEGSKA (reference sequence). The CDR3 region has the DNA TGCAGTGCTGCTCCTAGCTACGAGCAGTACTTC. Protein: CSAAPSYEQYF.

Details on this clonotype: This may come from a read error, since a much larger clone is one base off. The V gene is TRBV6-5, the J gene TRBJ1-5; TRBD1 agrees at 9 bases. The CDR3 is 15 amino acids. J lost 5 bases, V lost 5 bases, and 7 bases had no gene match. CDR1 is MNHEY, CDR2 SVGAGI, per germline. CDR3 in DNA: TGTGCCAGCAGTCCTACAGGGGGCTTATATCAGCCCCAGCATTTT. Its protein is CASSPTGGLYQPQHF.

This clonotype was seen more than once but under ten times. V gene TRBV11-2 combines with J gene TRBJ1-1; perhaps TRBD1 as D (6 bases). The V end was cut by 5 bases, the J end by 0 bases, with 19 bases between. The CDR3 extends over 17 amino acids. The germline V gene has CDR1 SGHAT and CDR2 FQNNGV. In nucleotides, the CDR3 is TGTGCCAGCAGCATAATAGGGGGGGACGGCCTGAACACTGAAGCTTTCTTT. Translating gives CASSIIGGDGLNTEAFF.

This clonotype was seen more than once but under ten times. The chain combines TRBV6-1 with TRBJ1-4; the D gene is possibly TRBD1 (6 bases). The V end was cut by 10 bases, the J end by 3 bases, with 15 bases between. The CDR3 is made up of 14 amino acids. Germline assignment: CDR1 MNHNS and CDR2 SASEGT. The DNA for the CDR3 is TGTGCCACCCGGACAGATCCAGCTAATGAAAAACTGTTTTTT. Its translation: CATRTDPANEKLFF.

The chain links TRBV13 to TRBJ2-7; the match to TRBD2 covers 8 bases. This CDR3 spans 15 amino acids. Trimming removed 5 bases from V and 5 bases from J; junction bases left unmatched: 11. CDR1 PRHDT and CDR2 FYEKMQ come from the germline V gene (reference sequence). The CDR3 nucleotides are TGTGCCAGCAGCCGCCCACTAGCGGTCAGGGACGAGCAGTACTTC. Amino acid sequence: CASSRPLAVRDEQYF.

This clonotype was recorded many times. The chain links TRBV7-3 to TRBJ1-6, with D uncertain. V lost 4 bases and J 5 bases, leaving 9 bases between the germline ends. The CDR3 covers 14 residues. Germline values: CDR1 SGHTA, CDR2 FQGTGA. The CDR3 loop reads CASSSGRNNSPLHF. In DNA, the CDR3 is TGTGCCAGCAGCTCCGGACGGAATAATTCACCCCTCCACTTT.

This clonotype has only a few counts. The rearrangement links TRBV20-1 to TRBJ1-5; TRBD1 is a possible D gene (6 bases). Germline CDR1 DFQATT, CDR2 SNEGSKA (reference sequence). The V end was cut by 6 bases, the J end by 4 bases, with 10 bases between. The CDR3 is made up of 12 amino acids. The CDR3 sequence: CSARTANQPQHF. The CDR3, as DNA: TGCAGTGCAAGGACAGCTAATCAGCCCCAGCATTTT.

This clonotype was recorded many times. The chain joins TRBV6-5 to TRBJ1-1, with a tentative D call TRBD1 (6 bases). The CDR3 sequence is 15 residues long. The germline CDR1 and CDR2 sequences are MNHEY and SVGAGI. V dropped 5 bases and J dropped 3 bases, with 16 bases sitting between them. The CDR3 reads CASSTPQGGYTEAFF. As DNA, the CDR3 is TGTGCCAGCAGTACCCCACAGGGAGGATACACTGAAGCTTTCTTT.

In its sample, this clonotype was seen a few times. The chain couples TRBV9 to TRBJ1-1; 8 bases fit TRBD1. Unmatched junction bases numbered 5, after V lost 4 bases and J lost 0 bases. The CDR3 totals 15 residues. Germline assignment: CDR1 SGDLS and CDR2 YYNGEE. CDR3 bases: TGTGCCAGCAGCTTAACAGGGGGAGTGAACACTGAAGCTTTCTTT. The encoded protein is CASSLTGGVNTEAFF. Full variable domain (rest looked up from reference TRBV9 and TRBJ1-1): DSGVTQTPKHLITATGQRVTLRCSPRSGDLSVYWYQQSLDQGLQFLIQYYNGEERAKGNILERFSAQQFPDLHSELNLSSLELGDSALYFCASSLTGGVNTEAFFGQGTRLTVV.

A few counts support this clonotype. The chain combines TRBV5-1 with TRBJ1-6, with unresolved D. V lost 8 bases, J lost 8 bases, and 20 bases lay in between. This CDR3 is 15 amino acids long. CDR1 and CDR2 (germline): SGHRS, YFSETQ. Written as DNA, the CDR3 is TGCGCCAGTCGAGGACGGTCACCTTCAGATTCACCCCTCCACTTT. Translating it yields CASRGRSPSDSPLHF.

CDR3 region: CASRGLAHNEQFF. CDR3 coding DNA: TGTGCCAGCAGGGGACTAGCGCACAATGAGCAGTTCTTC. This chain joins TRBV7-2 and TRBJ2-1; the match to TRBD2 covers 10 bases. The V segment lost 6 bases and the J segment 5 bases; nucleotides outside the gene matches: 1. In germline, CDR1 is SGHTA, CDR2 FQGNSA. The CDR3 contains 13 residues. Full variable domain (rest looked up from reference TRBV7-2 and TRBJ2-1): GAGVSQSPSNKVTEKGKDVELRCDPISGHTALYWYRQSLGQGLEFLIYFQGNSAPDKSGLPSDRFSAERTGGSVSTLTIQRTQQEDSAVYLCASRGLAHNEQFFGPGTRLTVL.

The V call is TRBV5-1, the J call TRBJ1-2, with TRBD1 matching over 7 bases. With V trimmed by 4 bases and J by 7 bases, 13 bases remained unmatched. Germline-derived CDR1 and CDR2 are SGHRS and YFSETQ. The CDR3 spans 15 residues. The CDR3 DNA sequence: TGCGCCAGCAGCGCCCAGCTTACAGGGGACGTTGGCTACACCTTC. Translation: CASSAQLTGDVGYTF.

The CDR3 nucleotides are TGCGCCAGCAGCACATCCGACACAGTGGACGAGCAGTACTTC. It yields the protein CASSTSDTVDEQYF. The chain employs TRBV5-1 and TRBJ2-7, with D unclear. The length of the CDR3 is 14 residues. V lost 4 bases, J lost 5 bases, and 16 bases lay in between. Germline CDR1 reads SGHRS; CDR2 reads YFSETQ.

This clonotype was picked up a small number of times. This rearrangement joins TRBV6-1 to TRBJ1-3; D remains ambiguous. CDR3 size: 13 residues. Germline V gene data show CDR1 as MNHNS and CDR2 as SASEGT. V dropped 7 bases and J dropped 0 bases, with 7 bases sitting between them. The CDR3: CASKVGSGNTIYF. The CDR3 nucleotides read TGTGCCAGCAAGGTCGGCTCTGGAAACACCATATATTTT.

This clonotype was seen many times. The genes are TRBV20-1 and TRBJ1-2, with no clear D. The germline V gene encodes CDR1 DFQATT and CDR2 SNEGSKA (reference sequence). Trimming stripped 8 bases from V and 6 bases from J, with 22 bases between. The CDR3 sequence is 14 residues long. The CDR3 protein is CSRHKVRGSDGYTF. CDR3 nucleotides: TGCAGTAGACATAAGGTGCGGGGTTCGGATGGCTACACCTTC.

There are a few counts of this clonotype. The gene calls are TRBV20-1 and TRBJ2-3; D not certain. V was clipped by 2 bases and J by 5 bases, with 11 bases between them. Germline assignment: CDR1 DFQATT and CDR2 SNEGSKA (reference sequence). This CDR3 region has 13 residues. The CDR3 coding sequence is TGCAGTGCTAGACCCTTCGCCAAAGATACGCAGTATTTT. This encodes CSARPFAKDTQYF.